Listed here is a single T cell receptor beta chain. CDR3 length equals 14 residues. CDR1 and CDR2 (germline): PRHDT, FYEKMQ (reference sequence). J lost 10 bases, V lost 4 bases, and 9 bases had no gene match. Sequencing relied on a cDNA template that was reverse transcribed from extracted RNA. Repertoires were generated with immunoSEQ multiplex PCR, while TCRdb's copy carries only in-frame clones and drops some. The sample contains approximately 150,000 clones, 67% of which appear only once. The sample comes from a study of CD8+ T cells in alopecia areata. This specimen was CD8+ T cells sorted from blood, taken at week 0. The chain carries TRBV13 and TRBJ2-1, with 8 bases identical to TRBD2. This clonotype originated in a human donor with alopecia areata. The CDR3 coding sequence is TGTGCCAGCAGCTCTTCGGGGGGGTATAGGGAGCAGTTCTTC. It translates to CASSSSGGYREQFF. The variable domain in full, completed from reference TRBV13 and TRBJ2-1, reads AAGVIQSPRHLIKEKRETATLKCYPIPRHDTVYWYQQGPGQDPQFLISFYEKMQSDKGSIPDRFSAQQFSDYHSELNMSSLELGDSALYFCASSSSGGYREQFFGPGTRLTVL.